One sample yielded the 30 T cell receptor beta chains listed below, sequenced in a study of control samples from healthy donors and cancer patients. The protocol was immunoSEQ multiplex PCR, while the TCRdb copy is restricted to in-frame clones and leaves out a portion. In the table there are over 150,000 clones, approximately 93% of which are singletons. The specimen was blood. All receptors derive from a man between 35 and 55 years old in good health.

This clone was recorded once. The CDR3 loop reads CASSLRDPTDTQYF. CDR3 DNA: TGTGCCAGCAGCCTAAGAGACCCCACAGATACGCAGTATTTT. The V and J genes are TRBV28 and TRBJ2-3; the D is unclear. The CDR3 runs to 14 residues. Trimming left V 6 bases short and J 2 bases short, with 12 bases between. Germline CDR1 MDHEN, CDR2 SYDVKM. The variable domain in full, with the rest retrieved from reference TRBV28 and TRBJ2-3, is DVKVTQSSRYLVKRTGEKVFLECVQDMDHENMFWYRQDPGLGLRLIYFSYDVKMKEKGDIPEGYSVSREKKERFSLILESASTNQTSMYLCASSLRDPTDTQYFGPGTRLTVL.

The table lists this clone with a few counts. The same CDR3 also results from other DNA sequences found in this sample. The rearrangement joins TRBV5-1 to TRBJ2-3; 8 bases fit TRBD2. The CDR3 totals 14 residues. Germline V gene data show CDR1 as SGHRS and CDR2 as YFSETQ. V trimming: 0 bases; J trimming: 5 bases; junction bases outside the gene matches: 2. CDR3 in amino acids: CASSLGAGGDTQYF. The CDR3 region has the DNA TGCGCCAGCAGCTTGGGTGCGGGGGGAGATACGCAGTATTTT.

This rearrangement joins TRBV20-1 to TRBJ1-5; D is perhaps TRBD1 (5 bases). CDR3 size: 11 residues. The ends were cut back, 0 bases at V and 11 bases at J, with 8 bases in the middle. Germline-derived CDR1 and CDR2 are DFQATT and SNEGSKA (reference sequence). Here the CDR3 reads CSARDLRAQHF. The CDR3 bases are TGCAGTGCTAGAGATCTCAGGGCCCAGCATTTT.

The chain links TRBV7-9 to TRBJ2-5; D might be TRBD1 (6 bases). With 5 bases removed from V and 5 bases from J, the gap between germline ends came to 12 bases. CDR3 length: 13 residues. CDR1 and CDR2 (germline): SEHNR, FQNEAQ (reference sequence). The CDR3 sequence: CASSPRGDETQYF. The CDR3 bases are TGTGCCAGCAGCCCCAGGGGCGACGAGACCCAGTACTTC.

CDR3 amino acids: CASGGRGGYNEQFF. The CDR3 DNA follows: TGTGCCAGCGGTGGGCGGGGGGGCTACAATGAGCAGTTCTTC. The chain uses TRBV7-2 and TRBJ2-1, with TRBD2 identical over 9 bases. The CDR3 totals 14 residues. V shed 8 bases and J 3 bases; nucleotides not matched to a gene: 5. CDR1 and CDR2 from the germline V gene are SGHTA and FQGNSA. Complete variable domain (other parts from reference TRBV7-2 and TRBJ2-1): GAGVSQSPSNKVTEKGKDVELRCDPISGHTALYWYRQSLGQGLEFLIYFQGNSAPDKSGLPSDRFSAERTGGSVSTLTIQRTQQEDSAVYLCASGGRGGYNEQFFGPGTRLTVL.

This clone was found a few times. This rearrangement joins TRBV6-5 to TRBJ1-4; D is perhaps TRBD1 (6 bases). The germline V gene has CDR1 MNHEY and CDR2 SVGAGI. V was trimmed by 5 bases and J by 4 bases, leaving 14 bases between them. The CDR3 loop spans 15 amino acids. In nucleotides, the CDR3 is TGTGCCAGCAGTCCGGGACAAGTTCGTAATGAAAAACTGTTTTTT. This gives the protein CASSPGQVRNEKLFF.

The chain recombines TRBV19 with TRBJ2-2; 11 nucleotides agree with TRBD2. The junction had 7 bases not matched to a gene; V was cut back by 3 bases and J by 4 bases. The germline gives CDR1 LNHDA, CDR2 SQIVND (reference sequence). The CDR3 extends over 17 amino acids. The CDR3 DNA follows: TGTGCCAGTAGTATTAGCGGGGGGGCCCCCAGCACCGGGGAGCTGTTTTTT. Amino acid sequence: CASSISGGAPSTGELFF.

The V gene is TRBV6-5, the J gene TRBJ2-2, with 8 bases lining up with TRBD1. CDR3 length: 15 amino acids. Germline assignment: CDR1 MNHEY and CDR2 SVGAGI. V was clipped by 6 bases and J by 1 base; unmatched bases: 4. CDR3: CASSSDRGNTGELFF. The CDR3 nucleotides are TGTGCCAGCAGCTCCGACAGGGGGAACACCGGGGAGCTGTTTTTT.

V gene TRBV6-5 combines with J gene TRBJ1-5, with 7 bases matching TRBD1. The V and J ends lost 8 bases and 6 bases, in that order; junction bases with no gene match: 4. The length of the CDR3 is 12 residues. CDR1 MNHEY and CDR2 SVGAGI come from the germline V gene. The CDR3 nucleotides read TGTGCCAGCGGTACAGGGGTTCAGCCCCAGCATTTT. This gives the protein CASGTGVQPQHF.

The DNA for the CDR3 is TGCGCCAGCAGCTGGACAGGGGAAGGCAAAAACATTCAGTACTTC. This gives the protein CASSWTGEGKNIQYF. This chain connects TRBV5-1 to TRBJ2-4, with 9 bases fitting TRBD1. Germline trimming cut 3 bases from V and 3 bases from J; bases unmatched to any gene: 4. CDR1 is SGHRS and CDR2 is YFSETQ in the germline V gene. The CDR3 is 15 amino acids.

The rearrangement joins TRBV28 to TRBJ1-1; D perhaps matches TRBD1 (5 bases). The germline CDR1 and CDR2 sequences are MDHEN and SYDVKM. Between the trimmed V and J ends, which lost 4 bases and 11 bases, there was a span of 17 bases. The CDR3 loop spans 13 amino acids. CDR3 DNA: TGTGCCAGCAGTTCCCGGGACCTACCCCGGGCTTTCTTT. Its protein is CASSSRDLPRAFF.

The gene calls are TRBV19 and TRBJ1-2, with a tentative D call TRBD1 (6 bases). CDR1 is LNHDA, CDR2 SQIVND, per germline (reference sequence). Deletions cut 1 base from V and 5 bases from J, with 14 bases between. The CDR3 totals 15 residues. CDR3 amino acids: CASSIVNREMYGYTF. CDR3 DNA sequence: TGTGCCAGTAGTATAGTCAACAGGGAGATGTATGGCTACACCTTC.

This chain uses TRBV7-2 with TRBJ2-2, with unresolved D. The V gene's germline CDR1 is SGHTA and CDR2 FQGNSA. The CDR3 runs 13 residues. V lost 4 bases to trimming and J lost 4 bases, with 7 bases between them. The CDR3, as DNA: TGTGCCAGCAGCTCACCGACCACCGGGGAGCTGTTTTTT. This translates into CASSSPTTGELFF.

For this clone: Different DNA sequences within this sample yield the same CDR3. V gene TRBV4-3 combines with J gene TRBJ1-6; D gene ambiguous. V was clipped by 1 base and J by 4 bases, with 2 bases between them. Per the germline V gene, CDR1 is LGHNA and CDR2 is YSLEER. The CDR3 loop spans 13 amino acids. CDR3: CASSQAYNSPLHF. The DNA of the CDR3 is TGCGCCAGCAGCCAAGCGTATAATTCACCCCTCCACTTT.

The genes are TRBV5-4 and TRBJ2-7; 9 nucleotides align to TRBD1. Germline CDR1 SGHNT, CDR2 YYREEE (reference sequence). This CDR3 spans 16 amino acids. The V segment lost 4 bases and the J segment 3 bases; nucleotides outside the gene matches: 11. CDR3 region: CASSRGQGYRGYEQYF. In nucleotides, the CDR3 is TGTGCCAGCAGCCGGGGACAGGGATATCGGGGCTACGAGCAGTACTTC.

The chain has TRBV2 and TRBJ2-7, with 9 bases that match TRBD1. Germline V gives CDR1 SNHLY, CDR2 FYNNEI. The CDR3 totals 16 residues. The V and J ends lost 0 bases and 4 bases, in that order; junction bases with no gene match: 7. Here the CDR3 DNA reads TGTGCCAGCAGTGAAGCGCTTACAGGGGGCGGGTACGAGCAGTACTTC. Residues: CASSEALTGGGYEQYF.

V usage is TRBV2 and J usage is TRBJ2-7; no clear D. V dropped 6 bases and J dropped 0 bases, with 9 bases sitting between them. From germline, CDR1 is SNHLY and CDR2 FYNNEI. This CDR3 contains 13 residues. The CDR3 loop reads CASRKDGSYEQYF. CDR3 coding DNA: TGTGCCAGCAGGAAGGACGGCTCCTACGAGCAGTACTTC. The full variable domain, rest sourced from reference TRBV2 and TRBJ2-7, is EPEVTQTPSHQVTQMGQEVILRCVPISNHLYFYWYRQILGQKVEFLVSFYNNEISEKSEIFDDQFSVERPDGSNFTLKIRSTKLEDSAMYFCASRKDGSYEQYFGPGTRLTVT.

This sequence joins TRBV4-1 and TRBJ1-4; TRBD1 is a possible D gene (5 bases). Germline CDR1 MGHRA, CDR2 YSYEKL. The ends were cut back, 2 bases at V and 7 bases at J, with 23 bases in the middle. The CDR3 length is 18 residues. The CDR3 coding sequence is TGCGCCAGCAGCCAACCCTCCTCGGGCAGGGTGAAACGTGAAAAACTGTTTTTT. Translating it yields CASSQPSSGRVKREKLFF.

The chain couples TRBV24-1 to TRBJ1-5; D gene unclear. The germline CDR1 and CDR2 sequences are KGHDR and SFDVKD. The length of the CDR3 is 14 residues. V was clipped by 7 bases and J by 0 bases, with 9 bases between them. DNA for the CDR3: TGTGCCACCAGCTCCTTGGATAGCAATCAGCCCCAGCATTTT. Translated, it gives CATSSLDSNQPQHF.

This chain uses TRBV6-5 with TRBJ1-6; TRBD1 might be the D (6 bases). This CDR3 has 15 amino acids. The V gene's germline CDR1 is MNHEY and CDR2 SVGAGI. The V end lost 0 bases, the J end lost 7 bases, and 10 bases lay between the germline ends. The CDR3 bases are TGTGCCAGCAGTTACTCTAGGGGGGGGAATTCACCCCTCCACTTT. Amino acid sequence: CASSYSRGGNSPLHF.

The rearrangement links TRBV7-9 to TRBJ1-3; D may be TRBD1 (5 bases). From germline, CDR1 is SEHNR and CDR2 FQNEAQ (reference sequence). The CDR3 loop spans 16 amino acids. V lost 3 bases, J lost 0 bases, and 12 bases lay in between. The CDR3 region is CASSFGTDRSGNTIYF. As DNA, the CDR3 is TGTGCCAGCAGCTTTGGGACGGATCGCTCTGGAAACACCATATATTTT.

This rearrangement joins TRBV6-6 to TRBJ1-5; no clear D gene. Germline-derived CDR1 and CDR2 are MNHNY and SVGAGI (reference sequence). There are 16 residues in the CDR3. Trimming stripped 2 bases from V and 1 base from J, with 12 bases between. CDR3 sequence (DNA): TGTGCCAGCAGTTACCCGTCCGTGGGCAGCAATCAGCCCCAGCATTTT. It specifies CASSYPSVGSNQPQHF.

There are many counts of this clone. The chain employs TRBV5-6 and TRBJ1-2, with D hard to call. Trimming left V 0 bases short and J 6 bases short, with 12 bases between. This CDR3 is 14 amino acids long. Germline V lookup: CDR1 SGHDT, CDR2 YYEEEE. The CDR3 DNA reads TGTGCCAGCAGCTTGGCCATGGACCCAAATGGCTACACCTTC. It translates to CASSLAMDPNGYTF.

J is TRBJ1-4 and V is TRBV4-1; D might be TRBD1 (6 bases). The germline V gene encodes CDR1 MGHRA and CDR2 YSYEKL. V was shortened by 0 bases and J by 4 bases, with 12 bases between the two germline ends. The CDR3 extends over 16 amino acids. DNA for the CDR3: TGCGCCAGCAGCCAAGATGCCCACAGGGATAATGAAAAACTGTTTTTT. Its protein product is CASSQDAHRDNEKLFF.

The rearrangement joins TRBV5-1 to TRBJ2-3, with unresolved D. Per the germline V gene, CDR1 is SGHRS and CDR2 is YFSETQ. Trimming took off 3 bases at V and 7 bases at J, with 6 bases between the two ends. The CDR3 has 11 residues. The CDR3 region is CASSSSNTQYF. CDR3 DNA: TGCGCCAGCAGCTCTAGTAATACGCAGTATTTT.

This clone occurred once. The chain joins TRBV3-1 (or the pseudogene TRBV3-2) to TRBJ1-1; TRBD1 matches 8 bases. Germline-derived CDR1 and CDR2 are LGHDT and YNNKEL (reference sequence). This CDR3 has 15 residues. V lost 6 bases, J lost 1 base, and 7 bases stayed unmatched. The CDR3 spells CASSPRGRQNTEAFF. The CDR3, as DNA: TGTGCCAGCAGTCCCAGGGGGCGACAGAACACTGAAGCTTTCTTT.

J is TRBJ1-1 and V is TRBV5-4; 9 positions match TRBD1. CDR3 length: 16 residues. V gave up 4 bases and J gave up 4 bases; unmatched junction bases: 11. The germline gives CDR1 SGHNT, CDR2 YYREEE (reference sequence). DNA of the CDR3: TGTGCCAGCAGCATGGGACAGGGAGGGGCCGGCACTGAAGCTTTCTTT. It yields the protein CASSMGQGGAGTEAFF. Variable domain in full (rest from reference TRBV5-4 and TRBJ1-1): ETGVTQSPTHLIKTRGQQVTLRCSSQSGHNTVSWYQQALGQGPQFIFQYYREEENGRGNFPPRFSGLQFPNYSSELNVNALELDDSALYLCASSMGQGGAGTEAFFGQGTRLTVV.

The V gene is TRBV24-1, the J gene TRBJ2-7, with a tentative D call TRBD1 (5 bases). CDR3 length: 13 residues. Trimming took off 3 bases at V and 0 bases at J, with 5 bases between the two ends. Germline-derived CDR1 and CDR2 are KGHDR and SFDVKD. The CDR3 DNA is TGTGCCACCAGTGATGGGGCCTCCTACGAGCAGTACTTC. It is translated as CATSDGASYEQYF.

The rearrangement links TRBV6-6 to TRBJ1-2; possibly TRBD1 for D (5 bases). The CDR3 totals 13 residues. Trimming shortened V by 6 bases and J by 6 bases, and 14 bases separated the two germline ends. Germline V gives CDR1 MNHNY, CDR2 SVGAGI (reference sequence). CDR3 nucleotide sequence: TGTGCCAGCAGCCGAGGGGAGGCAAATGGCTACACCTTC. Protein: CASSRGEANGYTF.

V and J are TRBV29-1 and TRBJ2-5; the D is unclear. This CDR3 contains 12 residues. Trimming took off 5 bases at V and 5 bases at J, with 12 bases between the two ends. Germline CDR1 is SQVTM and CDR2 is ANQGSEA. For the CDR3, the DNA is TGCAGCGTTAGAATCAGGACGGAGACCCAGTACTTC. This sequence encodes CSVRIRTETQYF.